The 13 T cell receptor beta chains listed next were all sequenced from one sample in a study of T cells after yellow fever vaccination. TCRdb ran MiXCR on the 5' RACE reads and lists one entry per CDR3 protein. The sample includes about 69,000 distinct CDR3 sequences, approximately 5% of them seen just once. The sequenced sample was CD4+ T cells sorted from PBMCs, obtained more than 14 days after the first yellow fever vaccination. The receptor set was obtained from a man younger than 35 who received the YFV17D yellow fever vaccine.

This clonotype was recorded at least ten times. The V gene is TRBV5-1, the J gene TRBJ2-3; TRBD2 aligns across 8 bases. The CDR3 has 16 residues. Losses at the gene ends were 0 bases for V and 6 bases for J; bases not matched to a gene: 9. Germline CDR1 SGHRS, CDR2 YFSETQ. The CDR3 protein is CASSLATAGGRDTQYF. DNA of the CDR3: TGCGCCAGCAGCTTGGCGACGGCGGGGGGAAGGGATACGCAGTATTTT.

This clonotype has ten or more counts. The J gene is TRBJ2-2, the V gene TRBV24-1; D unclear. CDR3 length: 17 residues. V was trimmed by 12 bases and J by 3 bases, leaving 25 bases between them. Germline CDR1 and CDR2: KGHDR and SFDVKD. The CDR3 bases are TGTGCCGCCTCATTTCCCCCATCCTCTTATTACACCGGGGAGCTGTTTTTT. This translates into CAASFPPSSYYTGELFF.

This clonotype came up many times. V usage is TRBV29-1 and J usage is TRBJ2-7, with D tentatively TRBD1 (6 bases). CDR3 length: 11 residues. Germline V CDR1 and CDR2: SQVTM, ANQGSEA. V was shortened by 6 bases and J by 2 bases, with 8 bases between the two germline ends. The CDR3 sequence is CSVKGAYEQYF. The DNA of the CDR3 is TGCAGCGTGAAGGGGGCCTACGAGCAGTACTTC.

This clonotype was observed many times. V usage is TRBV7-3 and J usage is TRBJ2-1; the D is unclear. CDR3 length: 16 residues. V lost 2 bases and J 0 bases, leaving 11 bases between the germline ends. Per germline, CDR1 SGHTA and CDR2 FQGTGA. The CDR3 is CASSLAQRSSYNEQFF. The CDR3 DNA is TGTGCCAGCAGCTTAGCTCAGAGGAGCTCCTACAATGAGCAGTTCTTC.

This clonotype was recorded many times. The gene calls are TRBV7-2 and TRBJ2-3; 12 positions match TRBD2. The germline gives CDR1 SGHTA, CDR2 FQGNSA. The CDR3 runs to 16 residues. The ends lost 5 bases at V and 1 base at J; junction bases unmatched: 4. The CDR3 sequence: CASSIGTSGRTDTQYF. CDR3 bases: TGTGCCAGCAGCATTGGGACTAGCGGGCGCACAGATACGCAGTATTTT. Drawing the rest from reference TRBV7-2 and TRBJ2-3, the complete variable domain is GAGVSQSPSNKVTEKGKDVELRCDPISGHTALYWYRQSLGQGLEFLIYFQGNSAPDKSGLPSDRFSAERTGGSVSTLTIQRTQQEDSAVYLCASSIGTSGRTDTQYFGPGTRLTVL.

This clonotype was counted at least ten times. The chain carries TRBV12-3 or TRBV12-4 and TRBJ1-2; D might be TRBD1 (5 bases). This CDR3 contains 15 residues. The V and J ends lost 6 bases and 8 bases respectively, with 22 bases between them. The DNA for the CDR3 is TGTGCCAGCAGGGGGGTGACTGGGATAGATTACGGCTACACCTTC. Translation: CASRGVTGIDYGYTF.

Many counts were recorded for this clonotype. The chain has TRBV6-5 and TRBJ2-1, with D possibly being TRBD1 (6 bases). The CDR3 consists of 13 residues. Trimming pared 7 bases from V and 10 bases from J, leaving 17 bases between. Germline V CDR1 and CDR2: MNHEY, SVGAGI. In DNA, the CDR3 is TGTGCCAGCACAGCCAGGGGTTGGAGGGAGCAGTTCTTC. Encoded protein: CASTARGWREQFF.

This clonotype was seen many times. The chain combines TRBV24-1 with TRBJ2-2; TRBD1 is a possible D gene (6 bases). This CDR3 region has 20 residues. Trimming removed 0 bases from V and 5 bases from J, with 24 bases in between. Germline V gene data show CDR1 as KGHDR and CDR2 as SFDVKD. CDR3: CATSDLGLGSGESFTGELFF. CDR3 sequence (DNA): TGTGCCACCAGTGATTTGGGTTTGGGGTCAGGGGAGAGCTTTACCGGGGAGCTGTTTTTT.

Many counts were recorded for this clonotype. The chain joins TRBV16 to TRBJ1-2; D is unclear. The CDR3 covers 15 residues. V gave up 1 base and J gave up 1 base, with 10 bases separating them. Germline CDR1 is KGHSY and CDR2 is FQNENV. CDR3 DNA: TGTGCCAGCAGCCAATTGGTCAGGATTAACTATGGCTACACCTTC. Translated, it gives CASSQLVRINYGYTF.

This clonotype has a count of ten or more. The CDR3 loop reads CASSFGRLAGVTDTQYF. CDR3 bases: TGTGCCAGCAGCTTTGGCAGGCTAGCGGGGGTCACAGATACGCAGTATTTT. The gene calls are TRBV12-3 or TRBV12-4 and TRBJ2-3; 10 bases fit TRBD2. V shed 6 bases, J shed 2 bases, and the junction held 11 bases outside the gene matches. The CDR3 sequence is 17 residues long.

At least ten counts were recorded for this clonotype. The rearrangement uses TRBV19 and TRBJ2-3, with a tentative D call TRBD2 (6 bases). The CDR3 runs to 14 residues. V was pared by 4 bases and J by 10 bases, with 18 bases between. Germline V lookup: CDR1 LNHDA, CDR2 SQIVND (reference sequence). This CDR3 is CASSNWGEDFAQYF. Here the CDR3 DNA reads TGTGCCAGTAGTAACTGGGGGGAGGATTTTGCGCAGTATTTT.

This clonotype has ten or more counts. The chain couples TRBV4-3 to TRBJ2-3, with 9 bases fitting TRBD2. The CDR3 has 16 residues. CDR1 and CDR2 from the germline V gene are LGHNA and YSLEER. V gave up 4 bases and J gave up 0 bases; unmatched junction bases: 5. The CDR3 loop is CASSPRSGGSTDTQYF. CDR3 nucleotide sequence: TGCGCCAGCAGCCCGAGAAGCGGGGGGAGCACAGATACGCAGTATTTT.

This clonotype was seen repeatedly, ten times or more. The chain is built from TRBV7-2 and TRBJ2-1; D not resolved. Trimming took off 3 bases at V and 0 bases at J, with 6 bases between the two ends. Germline CDR1 SGHTA, CDR2 FQGNSA. CDR3 length: 14 amino acids. The CDR3 reads CASSFIYSYNEQFF. The DNA for the CDR3 is TGTGCCAGCAGCTTTATTTACTCCTACAATGAGCAGTTCTTC.